The 5 T cell receptor beta chains in this list originate from one sample, sequenced in a study of T-cell memory formation after mild COVID-19. TCRdb independently ran MiXCR on the 5' RACE reads; one entry per CDR3 protein. The data hold approximately 240,000 distinct CDR3 sequences, with 15% to 20% observed a single time. What was sequenced was PBMCs or a T cell subset sorted from them (not recorded which). The receptors stem from a man younger than 35 who had mild COVID-19 (a few samples of this study predate the infection). Cell type and time point are not known.

The gene calls are TRBV4-3 and TRBJ1-2; TRBD1 is a possible D gene (5 bases). Deletions cut 1 base from V and 6 bases from J, with 9 bases between. The CDR3 length is 13 residues. Germline CDR1 reads LGHNA; CDR2 reads YSLEER. The CDR3 here is CASSQGIGDGYTF. The CDR3 DNA sequence: TGCGCCAGCAGCCAAGGGATAGGGGATGGCTACACCTTC.

This clonotype has a count of ten or more. The CDR3 here is CASSPGQFSYEQYF. Written as DNA, the CDR3 is TGTGCCAGCAGTCCCGGACAGTTTTCCTACGAGCAGTACTTC. This rearrangement joins TRBV27 to TRBJ2-7; TRBD1 is a possible D gene (6 bases). Trimming cost V 5 bases and J 1 base, with 12 bases left between them. CDR1 is MNHEY and CDR2 is SMNVEV in the germline V gene (reference sequence). The CDR3 is made up of 14 amino acids.

This sequence joins TRBV7-2 and TRBJ1-5; D is unresolved. Trimming shortened V by 1 base and J by 3 bases, and 13 bases separated the two germline ends. Per the germline V gene, CDR1 is SGHTA and CDR2 is FQGNSA. This CDR3 is built from 16 residues. As DNA, the CDR3 is TGTGCCAGCAGCTTAGTCACGACCCAGACCAATCAGCCCCAGCATTTT. Its translation: CASSLVTTQTNQPQHF.

The V gene is TRBV19, the J gene TRBJ1-5; 9 bases line up with TRBD1. The CDR3 is 16 residues long. Germline V lookup: CDR1 LNHDA, CDR2 SQIVND (reference sequence). V was clipped by 5 bases and J by 6 bases; unmatched bases: 11. In nucleotides, the CDR3 is TGTGCCAGTAGTTTACGACCGGGACAGGGTGGTCAGCCCCAGCATTTT. Protein: CASSLRPGQGGQPQHF.

V and J are TRBV2 and TRBJ2-1, with 11 bases identical to TRBD2. V lost 6 bases, J lost 7 bases, and 5 bases stayed unmatched. CDR1 is SNHLY and CDR2 is FYNNEI in the germline V gene. The CDR3 length is 14 residues. DNA of the CDR3: TGTGCCAGCAGCGGGACTAGCGGTGGGAATGAGCAGTTCTTC. Amino acid sequence: CASSGTSGGNEQFF. The variable domain in full, with the rest retrieved from reference TRBV2 and TRBJ2-1, is EPEVTQTPSHQVTQMGQEVILRCVPISNHLYFYWYRQILGQKVEFLVSFYNNEISEKSEIFDDQFSVERPDGSNFTLKIRSTKLEDSAMYFCASSGTSGGNEQFFGPGTRLTVL.